This T cell receptor (beta chain) was found in a study of T cell responses to AZD1222 COVID-19 vaccine. General observations from the study: Close to half of spike-specific TCRs reportedly recognize unmutated variant regions. Most donors were white British and more were female, and clonal diversity was possibly underestimated. The study sampled repertoires only after the peak T cell response.

The germline CDR1 and CDR2 sequences are SGHTA and FQGNSA. This CDR3 contains 13 residues. The V gene lost 4 bases and the J gene lost 1 base, with 5 bases spanning the gap. Data came from immunoSEQ multiplex PCR; TCRdb stores just in-frame clones and leaves some out. The repertoire holds about 140,000 clones, with approximately 92% as singletons. This clone was picked up one time. Antigen specificity is unknown. Sample: peripheral blood, taken on day 0 of AZD1222 vaccination. This sequence joins TRBV7-2 and TRBJ1-3; D is undetermined. The sequence came from an adult in good health. The CDR3 nucleotides read TGTGCCAGCAGCTCCCGGTCTGGAAACACCATATATTTT. It specifies CASSSRSGNTIYF. Complete variable domain (other parts from reference TRBV7-2 and TRBJ1-3): GAGVSQSPSNKVTEKGKDVELRCDPISGHTALYWYRQSLGQGLEFLIYFQGNSAPDKSGLPSDRFSAERTGGSVSTLTIQRTQQEDSAVYLCASSSRSGNTIYFGEGSWLTVV.